These T cell receptor beta chains were read from a single sample in a study of OX40 agonist ivuxolimab in advanced cancers. Clones were sequenced by immunoSEQ multiplex PCR, and TCRdb holds only the in-frame ones, with some missing. The sample shows approximately 50,000 clones, roughly nine tenths of them seen only once. The specimen was CD4+ or CD8+ T cells sorted from blood, collected in a trial of the OX40 agonist ivuxolimab. Every receptor here comes from an adult with an advanced solid tumor such as melanoma, head and neck, liver or kidney cancer. The CDR3 runs from the conserved cysteine through the conserved F or W. The D gene is left open where the match is weak. Where a row states a size, it is once, few, many or the class of an expanded clone; other rows omit it.

TRBJ1-2,-,18,-,TRBV28,TGTGCCAGCAGTCCCCCAGGAAGGAACGGTCAGGGTAACTATGGCTACACCTTC,CASSPPGRNGQGNYGYTF
TRBJ1-2,-,14,-,TRBV5-1,TGCGCCAGCAGCTTGGAGGGGGTGGTTGAAGGCTACACCTTC,CASSLEGVVEGYTF
TRBJ1-3,once,18,-,TRBV28,TGTGCCAGCAGTCTTACAGGGCCCGTAGGGTACTCTGGAAACACCATATATTTT,CASSLTGPVGYSGNTIYF
TRBJ1-1,once,14,-,TRBV19,TGTGCCAGTAGTATAAAAGGTGGATACACTGAAGCTTTCTTT,CASSIKGGYTEAFF
TRBJ1-5,-,15,TRBD1,TRBV7-8,TGTGCCAGCAGCTTAGGCGGGACAGGGTATCAGCCCCAGCATTTT,CASSLGGTGYQPQHF
TRBJ2-7,once,13,-,TRBV11-2,TGTGCCAGCAGCTCCGACCGGCTATACGAGCAGTACTTC,CASSSDRLYEQYF
TRBJ1-4,-,13,-,TRBV6-1,TGTGCCAGCCGAGGGCAACTAGTGGAAAAACTGTTTTTT,CASRGQLVEKLFF
TRBJ2-5,-,14,-,TRBV19,TGTGCCAGTAGTATTTGGGGGCACGGGGAGACCCAGTACTTC,CASSIWGHGETQYF
TRBJ2-5,-,16,-,TRBV15,TGTGCCACCAGCAGAGATTATGAGGGTTGGCAAGAGACCCAGTACTTC,CATSRDYEGWQETQYF
TRBJ2-3,few,12,-,TRBV27,TGTGCCAGCAGTCCCAGCACAGATACGCAGTATTTT,CASSPSTDTQYF
TRBJ2-2,-,17,-,TRBV19,TGTGCCAGTAGCCCGCGATCCCCAAGGGTGAACACCGGGGAGCTGTTTTTT,CASSPRSPRVNTGELFF
TRBJ2-7,-,14,-,TRBV6-1,TGTGCCAGCAGTGAAGGGTATGGGATCTACGAGCAGTACTTC,CASSEGYGIYEQYF
TRBJ2-7,-,15,TRBD2,TRBV7-9,TGTGCCAGCAGCGCAAGCGGGAGTGGACTAGGCGAGCAGTACTTC,CASSASGSGLGEQYF
TRBJ2-7,-,14,-,TRBV7-9,TGTGCCAGCAGCGCCGGGGACAACATCTACGAGCAGTACTTC,CASSAGDNIYEQYF
TRBJ2-5,-,14,TRBD2,TRBV6-1,TGTGCCAGCAGTGAAGTGGTCGGGGGGGAGACCCAGTACTTC,CASSEVVGGETQYF
TRBJ2-1,-,13,-,TRBV11-2,TGTGCCAGCAGCCTTCTGGGCTACAATGAGCAGTTCTTC,CASSLLGYNEQFF
TRBJ2-1,-,17,TRBD2,TRBV9,TGTGCCAGCAGCGCCCCGGGACTAGCGGGAGGCCAAAATGAGCAGTTCTTC,CASSAPGLAGGQNEQFF
TRBJ2-6,-,17,TRBD1,TRBV7-9,TGTGCCAGCAGCTCGGGACAGGGGGACTCTGGGGCCAACGTCCTGACTTTC,CASSSGQGDSGANVLTF
TRBJ1-2,-,12,-,TRBV28,TGTGCCAGCAGGACAGAGCTCTATGGCTACACCTTC,CASRTELYGYTF
TRBJ1-3,-,15,-,TRBV15,TGTGCCACCAGCAGAGATTGGTTGGGCGGAAACACCATATATTTT,CATSRDWLGGNTIYF
TRBJ2-2,-,13,-,TRBV11-2,TGTGCCAGCAGCTTAGACAACACCGGGGAGCTGTTTTTT,CASSLDNTGELFF
TRBJ2-1,-,15,TRBD2,TRBV5-4,TGTGCCAGCAGATCGACTAGCGGGAGGCAAAATGAGCAGTTCTTC,CASRSTSGRQNEQFF